This T cell receptor beta chain was recovered during a study of regulatory dendritic cells for organ transplantation. Points from the study as a whole: Memory CD8+ T cells were the most oligoclonal; naive cells were highly diverse. Memory CD8+ clonal expansion seemed more limited with regulatory than mature dendritic cells.

This table comes from immunoSEQ multiplex PCR, and its TCRdb copy is limited to in-frame clones, with some not included. This table has around 21,000 clones, approximately 83% appearing once. A word on this clone: What it binds is not known.

Between the trimmed V and J ends, which lost 1 base and 5 bases, there was a span of 2 bases. Per germline, CDR1 SGHKS and CDR2 YYEKEE (reference sequence). The length of the CDR3 is 11 residues. CFSE-labeled sorted T cells met regulatory or mature dendritic cells for four to five days. FACS sorted CD4+ or CD8+ T cells into CD45RA+ naive and CD45RO+ memory. The chain couples TRBV5-5 to TRBJ2-3; D unclear. The sequenced sample consisted of naive CD4+ T cells from blood cultured with dendritic cells. Described subset: CD45RA+ naive T cells. The receptor was isolated from a human donor in good health. The CDR3 sequence: CASSLRDTQYF. In DNA, the CDR3 is TGTGCCAGCAGCTTGAGAGATACGCAGTATTTT.